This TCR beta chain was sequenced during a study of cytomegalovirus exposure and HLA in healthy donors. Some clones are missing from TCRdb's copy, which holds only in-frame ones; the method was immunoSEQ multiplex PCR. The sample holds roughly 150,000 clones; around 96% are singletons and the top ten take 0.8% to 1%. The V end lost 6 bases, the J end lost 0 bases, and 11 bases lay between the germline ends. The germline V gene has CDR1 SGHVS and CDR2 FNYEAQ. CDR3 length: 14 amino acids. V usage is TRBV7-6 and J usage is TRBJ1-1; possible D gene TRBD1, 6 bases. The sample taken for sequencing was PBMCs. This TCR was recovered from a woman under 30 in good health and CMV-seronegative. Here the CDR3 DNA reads TGTGCCAGCAGACTAGGGGGATTGAACACTGAAGCTTTCTTT. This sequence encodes CASRLGGLNTEAFF.